The subject of this entry is one T cell receptor (beta chain). Its antigen is still unknown. For the second PCR, which ran for roughly 6 to 12 cycles, a sample-barcoded 5' primer and a J-beta primer mix were used. TCRdb reprocessed the 5' RACE reads via MiXCR and lists one record per CDR3 protein. The sample has about 1.8 million distinct CDR3 sequences, around 48% seen once. Those donating, healthy Caucasian individuals from Russia, were aged roughly 6 to 95. CDR3 size: 13 residues. With 8 bases removed from V and 11 bases from J, the gap between germline ends came to 21 bases. Germline CDR1 reads WSHSY; CDR2 reads SAAADI. These data belong to a study of blood T cells in healthy people across ages. Study-level results: Higher diversity, along with more naive CD4+ cells, distinguished long-lived donors from aged donors. A strong correlation was seen between TCR beta diversity and naive T cell percentage. Across the age range, TCR beta diversity per million T cells fell in a roughly linear way.

The receptor comes from a woman in her 40s in good health. Material: blood. This rearrangement joins TRBV10-2 to TRBJ2-5; D remains ambiguous. The chain's CDR3 is CASEGPGGNEQYF. The DNA for the CDR3 is TGCGCCAGCGAAGGGCCCGGTGGCAATGAGCAGTACTTC.